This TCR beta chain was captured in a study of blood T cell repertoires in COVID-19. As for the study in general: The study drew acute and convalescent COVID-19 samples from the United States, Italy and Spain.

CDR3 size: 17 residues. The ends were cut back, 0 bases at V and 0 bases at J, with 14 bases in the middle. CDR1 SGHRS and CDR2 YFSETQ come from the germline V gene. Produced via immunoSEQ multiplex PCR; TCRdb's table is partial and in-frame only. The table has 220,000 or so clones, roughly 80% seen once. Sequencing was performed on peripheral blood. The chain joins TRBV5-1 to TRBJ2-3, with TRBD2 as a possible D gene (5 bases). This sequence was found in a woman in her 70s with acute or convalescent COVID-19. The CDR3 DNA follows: TGCGCCAGCAGCTTGGATGCGGGCACCGTTAGCACAGATACGCAGTATTTT. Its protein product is CASSLDAGTVSTDTQYF.